This T cell receptor beta chain is from a study of metastatic and nonmetastatic thyroid tumors (dated by TCRdb to about 2020). For the wider study: Repertoires were compared across peripheral blood and tumor or nodule tissue samples from malignant and benign thyroid patients.

No patient had received any treatment before thyroid surgery. The study retrospectively analysed patient clinical samples collected from about 2012 to 2019 using T-cell receptor beta sequencing. The germline V gene supplies CDR1 WSHSY and CDR2 SAAADI. V lost 9 bases and J lost 0 bases, and the count of bases not matched to a germline gene is 5. The CDR3 covers 14 residues, taking in both the cysteine and the phenylalanine. The sequence is cut down to CDR3 DNA, 42 bases in frame from base 1. This clone was detected ten times or more. Its recognized antigen is unknown. There are no base qualities to consult, and no much larger clone falls within one base. The library came from PCR. Sequenced using an Illumina HiSeq 4000. High-throughput sequencing was used to profile the TCR beta-chain CDR3 region of each patient. In the original analysis: CDR3 differences across clinicopathological groups were used to build a classifier for discriminating distant-metastatic papillary thyroid cancer patients. The Shannon index was used to assess repertoire diversity, and the Morisita-Horn index was used to assess tumor-blood repertoire similarity. TCRdb applied fastp at Q25 and MiXCR to the public reads, then kept only in-frame beta chains. TCRdb's processing, not the authors', yielded these V and J calls. The sample table holds tens of thousands of clones, of which over 10% were seen once. The biggest ten clones account for 9% to 10% of the sample.

Points the paper makes about the study in general: TCR beta diversity was reported as significantly higher in malignant tumors than in benign nodules, in both blood and tumor samples.

The sequence is built from TRBV10-2 and TRBJ1-1; 9 central bases correspond to TRBD1. Material: blood. This receptor was taken from a male donor with papillary thyroid cancer or a benign thyroid nodule (not recorded which). Some clones in this sample may be carry-over from other donors' samples. The CDR3 protein is CARKDRGLNTEAFF. DNA sequence: TGCGCCAGAAAGGACAGGGGATTGAACACTGAAGCTTTCTTT.